The clone carrying this T cell receptor beta chain occurred a few times. Its antigen is still unknown. This specimen comes from a study of blood T cells in healthy people across ages. Study context: Every two T cells gave about one barcoded beta molecule via template switching.

A J-beta primer mix and a sample-barcoded 5' primer were used in a second PCR of roughly 6 to 12 cycles. From the 5' RACE reads, TCRdb called clonotypes with MiXCR, one entry per CDR3 protein. The sample lists 550,000 to 750,000 distinct CDR3 sequences, 21% occurring once. The CDR3 contains 15 residues. The V gene lost 1 base and the J gene lost 3 bases, with 11 bases spanning the gap. The germline gives CDR1 MGHRA, CDR2 YSYEKL. There were at least 5 micrograms of total RNA extracted from every sample. Study conclusions and caveats: The donors' CMV status was not determined, possibly confounding changes in expanded clonotypes.

This chain connects TRBV4-1 to TRBJ2-3, with no clear D. Sequenced sample: blood. The TCR was taken from a man aged 70 or older in good health. For the CDR3, the DNA is TGCGCCAGCAGCCAAGCCCCCCTACTAACAGATACGCAGTATTTT. Amino acid sequence: CASSQAPLLTDTQYF.